This TCR beta chain was obtained from a study of identifying expanded T cells in peripheral blood. The data were produced by immunoSEQ multiplex PCR, yet TCRdb's version contains in-frame clones alone and is incomplete. The sample includes roughly 61,000 clones, about 92% of them seen just once. This CDR3 has 15 amino acids. V was clipped by 5 bases and J by 9 bases; unmatched bases: 11. The germline gives CDR1 MNHEY, CDR2 SMNVEV (reference sequence). The TCR sequence derives from a person between 18 and 75 years old in good health. The rearrangement links TRBV27 to TRBJ1-5; 9 bases fit TRBD1. Sequencing used blood. CDR3 in amino acids: CASSTGQGRGRPQHF. As DNA, the CDR3 is TGTGCCAGCAGTACCGGACAGGGGCGGGGAAGGCCCCAGCATTTT.